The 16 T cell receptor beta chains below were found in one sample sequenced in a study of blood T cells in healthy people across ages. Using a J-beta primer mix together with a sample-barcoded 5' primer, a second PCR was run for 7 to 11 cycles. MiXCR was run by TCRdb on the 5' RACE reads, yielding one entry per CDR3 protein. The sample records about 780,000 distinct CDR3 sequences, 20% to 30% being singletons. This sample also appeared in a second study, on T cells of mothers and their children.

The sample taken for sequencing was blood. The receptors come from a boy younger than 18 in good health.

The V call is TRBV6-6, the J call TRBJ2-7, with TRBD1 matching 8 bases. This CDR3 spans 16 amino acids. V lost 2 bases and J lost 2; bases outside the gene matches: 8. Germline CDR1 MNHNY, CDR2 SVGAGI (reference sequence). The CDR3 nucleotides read TGTGCCAGCAGTTACGAAGGACAGGGCAGGGCCTACGAGCAGTACTTC. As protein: CASSYEGQGRAYEQYF.

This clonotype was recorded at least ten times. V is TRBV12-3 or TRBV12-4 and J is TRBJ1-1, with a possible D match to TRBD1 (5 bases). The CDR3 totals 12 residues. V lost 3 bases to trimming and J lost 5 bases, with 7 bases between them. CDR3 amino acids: CASSLGETEAFF. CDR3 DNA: TGTGCCAGCAGTTTGGGGGAGACTGAAGCTTTCTTT.

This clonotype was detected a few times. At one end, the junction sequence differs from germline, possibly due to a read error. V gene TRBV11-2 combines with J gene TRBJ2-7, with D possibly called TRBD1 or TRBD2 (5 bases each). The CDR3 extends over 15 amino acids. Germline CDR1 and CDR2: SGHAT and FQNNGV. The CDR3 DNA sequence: TGTGCCAGCAGCTTAACCGGGACGCTTACCTACGAGCAGCACTTC. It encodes CASSLTGTLTYEQHF. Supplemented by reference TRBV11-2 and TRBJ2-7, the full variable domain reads EAGVAQSPRYKIIEKRQSVAFWCNPISGHATLYWYQQILGQGPKLLIQFQNNGVVDDSQLPKDRFSAERLKGVDSTLKIQPAKLEDSAVYLCASSLTGTLTYEQHFGPGTRLTVT.

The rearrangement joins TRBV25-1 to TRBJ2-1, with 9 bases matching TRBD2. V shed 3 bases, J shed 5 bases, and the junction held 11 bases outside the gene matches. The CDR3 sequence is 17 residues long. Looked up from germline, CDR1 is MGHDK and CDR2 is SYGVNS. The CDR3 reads CASSDSGGLKIDNEQFF. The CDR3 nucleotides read TGTGCCAGCAGTGACAGCGGGGGGCTTAAAATAGACAATGAGCAGTTCTTC.

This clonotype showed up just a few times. CDR3 DNA: TGTGCCAGCAGCCTCGACAGGGGTGGGAGCAATCAGCCCCAGCATTTT. Amino acids: CASSLDRGGSNQPQHF. The V and J genes are TRBV7-9 and TRBJ1-5; 8 bases align to TRBD1. The trim removed 5 bases at V and 1 base at J, leaving 7 bases unmatched. The V gene's germline CDR1 is SEHNR and CDR2 FQNEAQ (reference sequence). There are 16 residues in the CDR3.

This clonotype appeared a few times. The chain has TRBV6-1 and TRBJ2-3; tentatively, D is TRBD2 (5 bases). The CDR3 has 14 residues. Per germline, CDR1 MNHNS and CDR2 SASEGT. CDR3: CVARSGRVMDTQYF. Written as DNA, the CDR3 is TGTGTTGCCCGGAGCGGACGCGTCATGGATACGCAGTATTTT.

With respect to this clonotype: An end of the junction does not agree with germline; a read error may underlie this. Here the CDR3 reads CACSPWGSYGYTF. Here the CDR3 DNA reads TGTGCCTGCAGCCCGTGGGGGAGCTATGGCTACACCTTC. J is TRBJ1-2 and V is TRBV7-2; maybe TRBD1 (5 bases). The CDR3 consists of 13 residues. CDR1 SGHTA and CDR2 FQGNSA come from the germline V gene. The full variable domain, with the rest looked up from reference TRBV7-2 and TRBJ1-2, is GAGVSQSPSNKVTEKGKDVELRCDPISGHTALYWYRQSLGQGLEFLIYFQGNSAPDKSGLPSDRFSAERTGGSVSTLTIQRTQQEDSAVYLCACSPWGSYGYTFGSGTRLTVV.

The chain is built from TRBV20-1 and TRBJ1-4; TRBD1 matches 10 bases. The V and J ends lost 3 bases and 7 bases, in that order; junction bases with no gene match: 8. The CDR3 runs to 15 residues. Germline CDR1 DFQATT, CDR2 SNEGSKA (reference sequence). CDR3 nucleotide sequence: TGCAGTGCTAGGGAACCCGGGACAGGGGCTGAAAAACTGTTTTTT. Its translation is CSAREPGTGAEKLFF.

Here the CDR3 reads CSARITGGDSPLHF. The CDR3 nucleotides are TGCAGTGCTAGAATTACAGGGGGGGATTCACCCCTCCACTTT. The chain employs TRBV20-1 and TRBJ1-6; the match to TRBD1 covers 8 bases. The CDR3 has 14 residues. Trimming cost V 2 bases and J 8 bases; bases outside gene matches: 5. Germline V gives CDR1 DFQATT, CDR2 SNEGSKA (reference sequence).

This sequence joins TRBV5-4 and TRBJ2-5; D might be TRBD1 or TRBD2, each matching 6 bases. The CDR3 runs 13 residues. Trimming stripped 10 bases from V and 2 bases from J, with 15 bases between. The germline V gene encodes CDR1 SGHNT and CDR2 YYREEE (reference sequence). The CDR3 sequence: CADQGREQETQYF. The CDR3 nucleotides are TGTGCCGATCAGGGGCGGGAACAAGAGACCCAGTACTTC.

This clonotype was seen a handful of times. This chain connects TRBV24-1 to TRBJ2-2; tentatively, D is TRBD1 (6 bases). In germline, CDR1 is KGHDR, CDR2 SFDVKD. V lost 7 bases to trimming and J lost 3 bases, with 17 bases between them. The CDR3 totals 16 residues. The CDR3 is CATSLGQGSYTGELFF. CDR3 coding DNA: TGTGCCACCAGCCTGGGTCAGGGGTCTTACACCGGGGAGCTGTTTTTT.

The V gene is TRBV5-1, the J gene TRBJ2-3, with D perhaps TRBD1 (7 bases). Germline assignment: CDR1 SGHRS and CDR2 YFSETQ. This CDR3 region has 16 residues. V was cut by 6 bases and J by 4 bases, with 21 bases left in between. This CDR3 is CASKRGRQGGADTQYF. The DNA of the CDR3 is TGCGCCAGCAAACGGGGGAGGCAGGGGGGCGCAGATACGCAGTATTTT.

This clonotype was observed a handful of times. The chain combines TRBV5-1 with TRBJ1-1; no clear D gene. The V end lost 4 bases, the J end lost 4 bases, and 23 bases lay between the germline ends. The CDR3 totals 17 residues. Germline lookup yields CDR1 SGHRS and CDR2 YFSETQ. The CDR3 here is CASSGLEWGALTTEAFF. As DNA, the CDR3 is TGCGCCAGCAGCGGGCTGGAGTGGGGAGCTTTAACCACTGAAGCTTTCTTT.

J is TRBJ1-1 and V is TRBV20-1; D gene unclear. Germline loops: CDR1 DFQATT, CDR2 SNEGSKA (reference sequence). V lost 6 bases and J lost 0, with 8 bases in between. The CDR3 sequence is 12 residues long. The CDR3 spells CSARAVNTEAFF. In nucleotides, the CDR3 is TGCAGTGCCCGGGCGGTGAACACTGAAGCTTTCTTT.

CDR3 in DNA: TGTGCCAGCGGAGGGGGAGCAGGGACCCAGTACTTC. Translation gives CASGGGAGTQYF. The chain employs TRBV28 and TRBJ2-5, with D perhaps being TRBD1 or TRBD2 (6 bases each). CDR1 is MDHEN, CDR2 SYDVKM, per germline. Trimming cost V 8 bases and J 7 bases, with 14 bases left between them. The CDR3 spans 12 residues. Combining the CDR3 with reference TRBV28 and TRBJ2-5 gives the whole variable domain DVKVTQSSRYLVKRTGEKVFLECVQDMDHENMFWYRQDPGLGLRLIYFSYDVKMKEKGDIPEGYSVSREKKERFSLILESASTNQTSMYLCASGGGAGTQYFGPGTRLLVL.

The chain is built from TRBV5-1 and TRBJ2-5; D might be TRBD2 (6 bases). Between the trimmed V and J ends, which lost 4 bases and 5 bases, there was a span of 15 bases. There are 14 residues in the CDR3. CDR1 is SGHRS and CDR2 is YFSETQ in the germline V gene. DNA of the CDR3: TGCGCCAGCAGCCCCGCGGGGCGTGAGGAGACCCAGTACTTC. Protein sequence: CASSPAGREETQYF. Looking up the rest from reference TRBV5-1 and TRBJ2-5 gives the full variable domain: KAGVTQTPRYLIKTRGQQVTLSCSPISGHRSVSWYQQTPGQGLQFLFEYFSETQRNKGNFPGRFSGRQFSNSRSEMNVSTLELGDSALYLCASSPAGREETQYFGPGTRLLVL.